The present T cell receptor beta chain was sequenced within a study of T cells after yellow fever vaccination. Each CDR3 protein gets one entry after TCRdb re-called the 5' RACE reads with MiXCR. The table shows about 400,000 distinct CDR3 sequences, with around a tenth occurring only once. The CDR3 runs to 16 residues. The V gene end was trimmed by 4 bases and the J gene end by 4 bases; junction bases not matched to a gene: 8. CDR1 is SGHRS and CDR2 is YFSETQ in the germline V gene. The clonotype was recovered from a man aged 18-30 years who received the YFV17D yellow fever vaccine. The rearrangement joins TRBV5-1 to TRBJ2-6; 7 positions agree with TRBD1. Sample: PBMCs, taken on the day of the first yellow fever vaccination. CDR3 in DNA: TGCGCCAGCAGCGGTTCGACAGGGTCCGGGGCCAACGTCCTGACTTTC. Residues: CASSGSTGSGANVLTF. Combining the CDR3 with reference TRBV5-1 and TRBJ2-6 gives the whole variable domain KAGVTQTPRYLIKTRGQQVTLSCSPISGHRSVSWYQQTPGQGLQFLFEYFSETQRNKGNFPGRFSGRQFSNSRSEMNVSTLELGDSALYLCASSGSTGSGANVLTFGAGSRLTVL.